The 18 T cell receptor beta chains in this list originate from one sample, sequenced in a study of blood T cell repertoires in COVID-19. Repertoires were generated with immunoSEQ multiplex PCR, while TCRdb's copy carries only in-frame clones and drops some. The repertoire holds around 150,000 clones, about 80% seen once, with about a fifth in the top ten. Specimen: peripheral blood. Receptors originate from an elderly woman with acute or convalescent COVID-19.

The rearrangement links TRBV3-1 (or the pseudogene TRBV3-2) to TRBJ2-7; 8 nucleotides agree with TRBD2. The CDR3 extends over 21 amino acids. Trimming removed 5 bases from V and 2 bases from J; junction bases left unmatched: 26. The germline V gene encodes CDR1 LGHDT and CDR2 YNNKEL (reference sequence). The chain's CDR3 is CASSTVRPGCPAGGRPYEQYF. CDR3 nucleotides: TGTGCCAGCAGCACAGTGAGGCCTGGGTGTCCTGCGGGAGGACGCCCCTACGAGCAGTACTTC.

This clone appeared a single time. V gene TRBV10-3 combines with J gene TRBJ2-3; the match to TRBD2 covers 9 bases. From germline, CDR1 is ENHRY and CDR2 SYGVKD. The V and J ends lost 7 bases and 5 bases, in that order; junction bases with no gene match: 10. The CDR3 has 15 amino acids. Written as DNA, the CDR3 is TGTGCCATCAAAAACGCGGGAGGGCCGAGAGATACGCAGTATTTT. Translation gives CAIKNAGGPRDTQYF.

This clone was observed a single time. This sequence joins TRBV10-1 and TRBJ1-4; D may be TRBD1 (5 bases). CDR1 is WNHNN and CDR2 is SYGVQD in the germline V gene (reference sequence). The CDR3 contains 15 residues. With 3 bases removed from V and 8 bases from J, the gap between germline ends came to 16 bases. CDR3 residues: CASSDSRGAGEKLFF. DNA of the CDR3: TGCGCCAGCAGTGATTCAAGGGGCGCTGGGGAAAAACTGTTTTTT.

This clone was seen a single time. The genes are TRBV24-1 and TRBJ2-7, with D possibly TRBD2 on 5 matching bases. This CDR3 contains 14 residues. Per germline, CDR1 KGHDR and CDR2 SFDVKD. The V end was cut by 6 bases, the J end by 2 bases, with 13 bases between. The CDR3 reads CATSSSGRPYEQYF. CDR3 DNA sequence: TGTGCCACCAGTTCCAGCGGCCGCCCCTACGAGCAGTACTTC.

This sequence joins TRBV18 and TRBJ2-7; D is unresolved. Germline V gives CDR1 KGHSH, CDR2 LQKENI. CDR3 length: 12 residues. V gave up 6 bases and J gave up 6 bases, with 12 bases separating them. CDR3 loop: CASSLDPSEQYF. In DNA, the CDR3 is TGTGCCAGCTCCCTAGATCCGTCCGAGCAGTACTTC.

This chain connects TRBV6-1 to TRBJ2-2; a weak D match, TRBD1 (5 bases). The CDR3 runs to 14 residues. Trimming left V 3 bases short and J 7 bases short, with 12 bases between. Germline assignment: CDR1 MNHNS and CDR2 SASEGT. The CDR3 sequence: CASSDGQQNGELFF. The CDR3 DNA sequence: TGTGCCAGCAGTGATGGACAACAGAACGGGGAGCTGTTTTTT.

The gene calls are TRBV7-9 and TRBJ2-1; D might be TRBD2 (6 bases). CDR1 and CDR2 (germline): SEHNR, FQNEAQ (reference sequence). The CDR3 extends over 13 amino acids. V gave up 5 bases and J gave up 9 bases, with 14 bases separating them. CDR3 residues: CASSRLVGGEQFF. Here the CDR3 DNA reads TGTGCCAGCAGCCGACTAGTAGGCGGTGAGCAGTTCTTC.

The chain recombines TRBV28 with TRBJ1-2; D possibly corresponds to TRBD1 (5 bases). The CDR3 runs 16 residues. Germline V gene data show CDR1 as MDHEN and CDR2 as SYDVKM. Deletions cut 2 bases from V and 3 bases from J, with 16 bases between. The CDR3 DNA follows: TGTGCCAGCAGTTTAAGTTGGCCAGGACAATACTATGGCTACACCTTC. Translating it yields CASSLSWPGQYYGYTF.

The chain employs TRBV5-1 and TRBJ2-1; 12 bases match TRBD2. The J segment lost 7 bases and the V segment lost 7 bases, leaving 9 bases of the junction unmatched. Germline CDR1 is SGHRS and CDR2 is YFSETQ. The CDR3 is 15 residues long. The CDR3 DNA reads as TGCGCCAGCTCCCGACTAGCGGGAGCTAGTAATGAGCAGTTCTTC. This codes for CASSRLAGASNEQFF.

The chain has TRBV18 and TRBJ1-1; D remains ambiguous. Trimming removed 3 bases at V and 1 base at J, with 15 bases between. Germline loops: CDR1 KGHSH, CDR2 LQKENI. The CDR3 extends over 16 amino acids. The CDR3 nucleotides are TGTGCCAGCTCACCCGACCTGCCAGGTTCGAACACTGAAGCTTTCTTT. Its translation is CASSPDLPGSNTEAFF. Full variable domain (remainder filled in from reference TRBV18 and TRBJ1-1): NAGVMQNPRHLVRRRGQEARLRCSPMKGHSHVYWYRQLPEEGLKFMVYLQKENIIDESGMPKERFSAEFPKEGPSILRIQQVVRGDSAAYFCASSPDLPGSNTEAFFGQGTRLTVV.

The rearrangement uses TRBV5-1 and TRBJ2-1, with 9 bases lining up with TRBD2. The germline V gene has CDR1 SGHRS and CDR2 YFSETQ. This CDR3 is 15 amino acids long. With V trimmed by 0 bases and J by 8 bases, 6 bases remained unmatched. Written as DNA, the CDR3 is TGCGCCAGCAGCTTGGGGGCTAGCGGGACACATGAGCAGTTCTTC. Its protein product is CASSLGASGTHEQFF.

The CDR3 reads CASSYFGVTNEKLFF. Here the CDR3 DNA reads TGTGCCAGCAGTTACTTCGGGGTAACTAATGAAAAACTGTTTTTT. V gene TRBV6-6 combines with J gene TRBJ1-4, with D hard to call. With 1 base removed from V and 1 base from J, the gap between germline ends came to 7 bases. CDR1 is MNHNY, CDR2 SVGAGI, per germline (reference sequence). The CDR3 is made up of 15 amino acids.

This sequence joins TRBV7-9 and TRBJ2-2; possibly TRBD2 for D (5 bases). The CDR3 has 13 amino acids. The germline CDR1 and CDR2 sequences are SEHNR and FQNEAQ (reference sequence). V was clipped by 5 bases and J by 7 bases, with 11 bases between them. The chain's CDR3 is CASSPHRDGELFF. CDR3 sequence (DNA): TGTGCCAGCAGCCCCCATCGGGACGGGGAGCTGTTTTTT.

The chain carries TRBV6-2 or TRBV6-3 and TRBJ2-1; 9 bases match TRBD2. The germline CDR1 and CDR2 sequences are MNHEY and SVGEGT. The CDR3 is made up of 16 amino acids. J was trimmed by 2 bases and V by 1 base; bases with no gene match: 3. This CDR3 is CASSYWAGGAYNEQFF. The CDR3 DNA reads TGTGCCAGCAGTTACTGGGCGGGAGGGGCCTACAATGAGCAGTTCTTC.

V usage is TRBV7-9 and J usage is TRBJ1-2, with D possibly being TRBD1 (6 bases). V lost 6 bases and J lost 8, with 19 bases in between. This CDR3 contains 14 residues. The V gene's germline CDR1 is SEHNR and CDR2 FQNEAQ (reference sequence). The CDR3 reads CASRISGGAPGYTF. CDR3 nucleotide sequence: TGTGCCAGCAGAATCTCGGGGGGCGCACCAGGCTACACCTTC.

The genes are TRBV12-3 or TRBV12-4 and TRBJ1-1, with no clear D. Trimming cost V 7 bases and J 1 base, with 10 bases left between them. The CDR3 has 13 residues. CDR3 nucleotides: TGTGCCAGCATGATCTGGAGGAACACTGAAGCTTTCTTT. Encoded protein: CASMIWRNTEAFF.

The chain links TRBV5-1 to TRBJ2-1, with 11 bases matching TRBD2. V gave up 4 bases and J gave up 0 bases; unmatched junction bases: 6. Germline V gene lookup returns CDR1 SGHRS and CDR2 YFSETQ. This CDR3 has 17 amino acids. The CDR3 spells CASSLGLAGPSYNEQFF. Here the CDR3 DNA reads TGCGCCAGCAGCCTTGGACTAGCGGGCCCCTCCTACAATGAGCAGTTCTTC.

In its sample, this clone was seen a few times. The CDR3 nucleotides are TGTGCCAGCAGTTTTCGCGGGAGGGGAGAGACCCAGTACTTC. As protein: CASSFRGRGETQYF. The genes are TRBV27 and TRBJ2-5; 9 nucleotides line up with TRBD2. This CDR3 is built from 14 residues. CDR1 and CDR2 (germline): MNHEY, SMNVEV (reference sequence). After removal of 3 bases from V and 4 bases from J, the junction contained 3 bases not matched to a gene.